A single sample is the source of the 32 T cell receptor beta chains below, sequenced in a study of cytomegalovirus exposure and HLA in healthy donors. The PCR made use of 60 Vbeta and 13 Jbeta primers. The data were produced by immunoSEQ multiplex PCR, yet TCRdb's version contains in-frame clones alone and is incomplete. Among approximately 250,000 clones, 80% to 90% were seen once, and the ten largest hold 0.24%. Sequencing used PBMCs. Receptors originate from a girl aged 2 to 10 in good health and CMV-seronegative.

This clone was observed a handful of times. This chain links TRBV29-1 with TRBJ2-3; 9 positions match TRBD1. Losses at the gene ends were 5 bases for V and 2 bases for J; bases not matched to a gene: 5. Germline values: CDR1 SQVTM, CDR2 ANQGSEA. The CDR3 is 14 amino acids. CDR3 nucleotides: TGCAGCGTTATGGGACAGGGCCTCACAGATACGCAGTATTTT. It codes for CSVMGQGLTDTQYF.

This chain joins TRBV21-1 and TRBJ1-4; the D segment call TRBD1 is taken from the table without a DNA check. TRBV21-1 is listed as a pseudogene. This CDR3 is built from 14 residues. CDR3 DNA: TGTGCCAGCAGCAGACAGGTAGGTAATGAAAAACTGTTTTTT. Encoded protein: CASSRQVGNEKLFF.

The genes are TRBV6-1 and TRBJ2-1; 12 bases are a match to TRBD2. CDR1 is MNHNS and CDR2 is SASEGT in the germline V gene. This CDR3 has 14 residues. The junction had 3 bases not matched to a gene; V was cut back by 6 bases and J by 6 bases. For the CDR3, the DNA is TGTGCCAGCAGATGGACTAGCGGGGTCAATGAGCAGTTCTTC. It translates to CASRWTSGVNEQFF.

This chain connects TRBV15 to TRBJ1-1; TRBD1 might be the D (6 bases). The germline V and J ends were trimmed by 1 base and 1 base, with 10 bases remaining between them. Germline V gives CDR1 LNHNV, CDR2 YYDKDF (reference sequence). The CDR3 spans 15 residues. CDR3 bases: TGTGCCACCAGCAGAGTGGGCAGGGGGAACACTGAAGCTTTCTTT. Protein: CATSRVGRGNTEAFF.

This clone has more than one count but fewer than ten. The chain joins TRBV10-2 to TRBJ1-1, with D possibly TRBD1 on 6 matching bases. Trimming took 6 bases from V and 0 from J, leaving 11 bases between them. Germline CDR1 and CDR2: WSHSY and SAAADI. The CDR3 covers 14 residues. CDR3 protein: CASRLTGMNTEAFF. CDR3 nucleotides: TGCGCCAGCAGGTTAACAGGGATGAACACTGAAGCTTTCTTT.

The chain uses TRBV5-1 and TRBJ2-7; 9 positions match TRBD2. Unmatched junction bases numbered 15, after V lost 3 bases and J lost 2 bases. The CDR3 is made up of 18 amino acids. CDR1 SGHRS and CDR2 YFSETQ come from the germline V gene. CDR3 bases: TGCGCCAGCAGCTATACACTCACTTCTAGCGGGACAACCTACGAGCAGTACTTC. As protein: CASSYTLTSSGTTYEQYF.

This clone was seen more than once but under ten times. The CDR3 DNA sequence: TGTGCCAGCAGTTACAGCGGGAGAGCCAAAAACATTCAGTACTTC. It encodes CASSYSGRAKNIQYF. The rearrangement uses TRBV6-5 and TRBJ2-4; 8 bases match TRBD2. J lost 0 bases, V lost 2 bases, and 0 bases had no gene match. This CDR3 region has 15 residues. Per germline, CDR1 MNHEY and CDR2 SVGAGI.

The rearrangement links TRBV6-5 to TRBJ1-2, with 7 nucleotides matching TRBD1. The CDR3 spans 16 residues. The V and J ends lost 4 bases and 3 bases, in that order; junction bases with no gene match: 11. Germline V gene lookup returns CDR1 MNHEY and CDR2 SVGAGI. CDR3 sequence reads: CASSSDSTGSDYGYTF. CDR3 coding DNA: TGTGCCAGCAGTTCTGACTCGACAGGGAGTGACTATGGCTACACCTTC.

Only one count was recorded for this clone. A junction boundary mismatches the germline segment, possibly from a read error. The rearrangement uses TRBV7-3 and TRBJ2-3, with 15 bases that match TRBD2. In germline, CDR1 is SGHTA, CDR2 FQGTGA. The CDR3 totals 13 residues. CDR3 sequence (DNA): TGTGCCAGCAGCCCCCGGACTAGCGGGGGGGAAGTTTTT. It specifies CASSPRTSGGEVF.

The chain employs TRBV18 and TRBJ2-5, with 12 bases identical to TRBD1. CDR3 length: 15 amino acids. Germline CDR1 is KGHSH and CDR2 is LQKENI. J was trimmed by 5 bases and V by 3 bases; bases with no gene match: 4. CDR3 nucleotide sequence: TGTGCCAGCTCACCGGGACAGGGGGCTTGGGAGACCCAGTACTTC. It yields the protein CASSPGQGAWETQYF.

The chain employs TRBV5-8 and TRBJ2-1; D perhaps matches TRBD2 (5 bases). V lost 5 bases and J lost 10, with 16 bases in between. This CDR3 has 13 residues. Germline loops: CDR1 SGHTS, CDR2 YDEGEE. For the CDR3, the DNA is TGTGCCAGCAGGCAAGTAGCGACGTCCGAGCAGTTCTTC. This translates into CASRQVATSEQFF.

The chain has TRBV5-1 and TRBJ1-2, with 9 bases lining up with TRBD1. Germline CDR1 and CDR2: SGHRS and YFSETQ. CDR3 length: 14 amino acids. Trimming at V came to 3 bases and at J to 6 bases, leaving 6 bases not matched to a gene. This CDR3 reads CASSSLGQGNGYTF. The CDR3 DNA follows: TGCGCCAGCAGCTCGCTGGGACAGGGAAATGGCTACACCTTC.

V usage is TRBV2 and J usage is TRBJ1-2; TRBD1 matches 7 bases. CDR1 and CDR2 (germline): SNHLY, FYNNEI. The V gene end was trimmed by 4 bases and the J gene end by 5 bases; junction bases not matched to a gene: 7. CDR3 length equals 14 residues. The CDR3 nucleotides read TGTGCCAGCAGTGCTGACAGGGCCCCTTATGGCTACACCTTC. Translation gives CASSADRAPYGYTF.

The chain couples TRBV18 to TRBJ2-1; TRBD1 is a possible D gene (6 bases). This CDR3 comprises 16 residues. Trimming stripped 4 bases from V and 1 base from J, with 14 bases between. Germline CDR1 KGHSH, CDR2 LQKENI. The CDR3 region has the DNA TGTGCCAGCTCACGGCAGGGGCAAAGGTCCTACAATGAGCAGTTCTTC. Translated: CASSRQGQRSYNEQFF.

The chain combines TRBV10-2 with TRBJ2-7; the match to TRBD2 covers 10 bases. V lost 6 bases and J lost 7; bases outside the gene matches: 12. Germline CDR1 reads WSHSY; CDR2 reads SAAADI. The length of the CDR3 is 15 residues. The CDR3 DNA follows: TGCGCCAGCAGGAGGAGCGGGGGGGCCGTGGGGGAGCAGTACTTC. It translates to CASRRSGGAVGEQYF.

The gene calls are TRBV9 and TRBJ2-3, with 14 nucleotides matching TRBD2. V lost 2 bases and J lost 5; bases outside the gene matches: 4. The germline gives CDR1 SGDLS, CDR2 YYNGEE. CDR3 length equals 16 residues. CDR3 in DNA: TGTGCCAGCAGCGTCGCCGGGACTAGCGGGAGAGATACGCAGTATTTT. Its translation: CASSVAGTSGRDTQYF.

The chain links TRBV10-2 to TRBJ2-3; D unresolved. The germline CDR1 and CDR2 sequences are WSHSY and SAAADI. Trimming took 2 bases from V and 11 from J, leaving 11 bases between them. This CDR3 has 12 residues. CDR3 DNA sequence: TGCGCCAGCAGTGAGGGGCCGTTGGGGCAGTATTTT. As protein: CASSEGPLGQYF.

The rearrangement uses TRBV18 and TRBJ2-7, with 7 positions matching TRBD2. Germline trimming cut 5 bases from V and 0 bases from J; bases unmatched to any gene: 7. Germline CDR1 KGHSH, CDR2 LQKENI. CDR3 length: 15 residues. In DNA, the CDR3 is TGTGCCAGCTCAGTAATAGCGGGCCGCTCCTACGAGCAGTACTTC. It yields the protein CASSVIAGRSYEQYF.

This clone came up once. V gene TRBV9 combines with J gene TRBJ1-5, with TRBD1 identical over 9 bases. V shed 0 bases, J shed 5 bases, and the junction held 6 bases outside the gene matches. Germline values: CDR1 SGDLS, CDR2 YYNGEE. The CDR3 contains 16 residues. The CDR3, as DNA: TGTGCCAGCAGCGTAGGGACAGGGGCCCGGCATCAGCCCCAGCATTTT. Encoded protein: CASSVGTGARHQPQHF.

CDR3 DNA sequence: TGTGCCAGCACGGGGACCTATAATTCACCCCTCCACTTT. It yields the protein CASTGTYNSPLHF. The chain joins TRBV2 to TRBJ1-6; D call uncertain. Trimming pared 7 bases from V and 2 bases from J, leaving 6 bases between. In germline, CDR1 is SNHLY, CDR2 FYNNEI. CDR3 length: 13 amino acids. The whole variable domain, remainder taken from reference TRBV2 and TRBJ1-6, is EPEVTQTPSHQVTQMGQEVILRCVPISNHLYFYWYRQILGQKVEFLVSFYNNEISEKSEIFDDQFSVERPDGSNFTLKIRSTKLEDSAMYFCASTGTYNSPLHFGNGTRLTVT.

With respect to this clone: Germline is not matched at one junction end, which may reflect a read error. Distinct nucleotide sequences in the sample also encode this CDR3. This chain connects TRBV6-5 to TRBJ1-4, with D perhaps TRBD1 (6 bases). This CDR3 is built from 13 residues. Germline CDR1 is MNHEY and CDR2 is SVGAGI. The chain's CDR3 is CASRGQPNEKLFF. DNA of the CDR3: TGCGCCAGCAGAGGACAGCCAAATGAAAAACTGTTTTTT.

V usage is TRBV30 and J usage is TRBJ1-6; TRBD1 agrees at 8 bases. This CDR3 is 13 amino acids long. Trimming cost V 2 bases and J 9 bases; bases outside gene matches: 3. Germline values: CDR1 GTSNPN, CDR2 SVGIG (reference sequence). The CDR3 here is CAWSTGTGSPLHF. As DNA, the CDR3 is TGTGCCTGGAGTACAGGGACAGGTTCACCCCTCCACTTT.

Comments on this clone: Other DNA sequences in the sample encode the same CDR3. The CDR3 region is CSVAHGGNTIYF. The CDR3 DNA sequence: TGCAGCGTTGCCCACGGGGGAAACACCATATATTTT. This rearrangement joins TRBV29-1 to TRBJ1-3; D remains ambiguous. V was shortened by 4 bases and J by 4 bases, with 8 bases between the two germline ends. The CDR3 is made up of 12 amino acids. The germline CDR1 and CDR2 sequences are SQVTM and ANQGSEA.

This sequence joins TRBV14 and TRBJ2-1, with a possible D match to TRBD2 (5 bases). V lost 4 bases, J lost 6 bases, and 16 bases lay in between. Germline V gene lookup returns CDR1 SGHDN and CDR2 FVKESK. The CDR3 has 15 amino acids. CDR3 bases: TGTGCCAGCAGCCGGCGACTCACCGCGGGCAATGAGCAGTTCTTC. Translation: CASSRRLTAGNEQFF. Variable domain in full (rest from reference TRBV14 and TRBJ2-1): EAGVTQFPSHSVIEKGQTVTLRCDPISGHDNLYWYRRVMGKEIKFLLHFVKESKQDESGMPNNRFLAERTGGTYSTLKVQPAELEDSGVYFCASSRRLTAGNEQFFGPGTRLTVL.

The chain employs TRBV2 and TRBJ2-1; a weak D match, TRBD1 (8 bases). Per the germline V gene, CDR1 is SNHLY and CDR2 is FYNNEI. Between the trimmed V and J ends, which lost 8 bases and 8 bases, there was a span of 16 bases. The CDR3 consists of 13 residues. CDR3 loop: CASDTGGRDEQFF. CDR3 coding DNA: TGTGCCAGCGATACAGGGGGGAGGGATGAGCAGTTCTTC.

This clone has only one observation. This rearrangement joins TRBV9 to TRBJ1-1; 7 nucleotides align to TRBD1. The junction had 2 bases not matched to a gene; V was cut back by 3 bases and J by 3 bases. This CDR3 has 13 residues. CDR1 SGDLS and CDR2 YYNGEE come from the germline V gene. CDR3 sequence (DNA): TGTGCCAGCAGCGGCCAGGGGGACACTGAAGCTTTCTTT. Its protein is CASSGQGDTEAFF.

The chain employs TRBV21-1 and TRBJ2-4; TRBD1 is taken as the D call from the table, unchecked against the DNA. TRBV21-1 is designated a pseudogene. The CDR3 extends over 18 amino acids. The CDR3 DNA sequence: TGTGCCAGCAGCAAAGACAGGGCCCGGGCCCTAGCCAAAAACATTCAGTACTTC. Its translation is CASSKDRARALAKNIQYF.

The chain couples TRBV25-1 to TRBJ1-2; TRBD1 matches 9 bases. Germline assignment: CDR1 MGHDK and CDR2 SYGVNS. V trimming: 3 bases; J trimming: 8 bases; junction bases outside the gene matches: 10. CDR3 length: 15 amino acids. The CDR3 protein is CASSDPGQGSEGYTF. In DNA, the CDR3 is TGTGCCAGCAGTGATCCGGGACAGGGATCGGAGGGCTACACCTTC.

Here the CDR3 reads CASSLGGQAVETQYF. DNA for the CDR3: TGCGCCAGCAGCTTGGGGGGACAGGCTGTGGAGACCCAGTACTTC. The V gene is TRBV5-1, the J gene TRBJ2-5, with 8 nucleotides matching TRBD1. With V trimmed by 0 bases and J by 5 bases, 6 bases remained unmatched. Germline V gene lookup returns CDR1 SGHRS and CDR2 YFSETQ. The CDR3 runs to 15 residues.

The chain links TRBV19 to TRBJ1-2; a possible D gene is TRBD1 (6 bases). Trimming removed 6 bases from V and 8 bases from J, with 16 bases in between. CDR1 is LNHDA, CDR2 SQIVND, per germline (reference sequence). CDR3 size: 13 residues. The chain's CDR3 is CASSPTGRGGYTF. DNA for the CDR3: TGTGCCAGTAGCCCGACAGGTCGCGGCGGCTACACCTTC.

This chain connects TRBV29-1 to TRBJ2-1, with a tentative D call TRBD2 (7 bases). Germline CDR1 SQVTM, CDR2 ANQGSEA. The germline V and J ends were trimmed by 7 bases and 6 bases, with 19 bases remaining between them. The CDR3 has 14 residues. The CDR3 nucleotides are TGCAGCGACATAGGGGGGGCCGGAGGCAATGAGCAGTTCTTC. This codes for CSDIGGAGGNEQFF.

The chain uses TRBV6-1 and TRBJ1-6; tentative D call: TRBD1 (5 bases). The germline V and J ends were trimmed by 4 bases and 5 bases, with 9 bases remaining between them. Germline V gene data show CDR1 as MNHNS and CDR2 as SASEGT. This CDR3 has 14 amino acids. CDR3 loop: CASSGRQNNSPLHF. The CDR3 bases are TGTGCCAGCAGTGGGAGACAGAATAATTCACCCCTCCACTTT.